These 4 T cell receptor beta chains share one sample of origin, sequenced in a study of vaccination effects on CD4 cells after COVID-19. What these receptors recognize is not known. Sequencing used immunoSEQ multiplex PCR; TCRdb keeps in-frame clones, though not all of them. The sample has roughly 71,000 clones; roughly 76% are singletons. Within the ViraFEST assay, antigen-specific CD4+ T cells underwent expansion with viral peptide pools prior to sequencing. Following 10 days of culture, CD4+ T cells were isolated. Two-dose vaccination with either BNT162b2 or mRNA-1273 was given to the participants. The source was CD4+ T cells from PBMCs cultured with HCoV-OC43 spike peptides, collected after COVID-19 vaccination. The sample's subset: HCoV-OC43 spike overlapping peptide pool stimulation. These receptors were taken from a human donor who received a COVID-19 vaccine.

The chain combines TRBV6-5 with TRBJ2-2; D is uncertain. This CDR3 contains 15 residues. V was trimmed by 2 bases and J by 6 bases, leaving 13 bases between them. Germline V CDR1 and CDR2: MNHEY, SVGAGI. CDR3 sequence reads: CASSYRNRVPGELFF. The CDR3 region has the DNA TGTGCCAGCAGTTACAGGAACCGGGTGCCCGGGGAGCTGTTTTTT.

The DNA of the CDR3 is TGTGCCAGCAGCTTAATAGGGATAGGACACAATGAGCAGTTCTTC. Its translation: CASSLIGIGHNEQFF. The V and J genes are TRBV7-8 and TRBJ2-1; no clear D gene. V lost 2 bases and J 5 bases, leaving 13 bases between the germline ends. CDR3 size: 15 residues. The germline gives CDR1 SGHVS, CDR2 FQNEAQ.

The V gene is TRBV4-3, the J gene TRBJ1-3; D not certain. The V gene lost 3 bases and the J gene lost 6 bases, with 12 bases spanning the gap. CDR1 LGHNA and CDR2 YSLEER come from the germline V gene. This CDR3 has 14 residues. CDR3 in amino acids: CASSHAAPVNTIYF. In nucleotides, the CDR3 is TGCGCCAGCAGCCACGCGGCCCCCGTAAACACCATATATTTT.

The rearrangement joins TRBV10-1 to TRBJ2-2; D is possibly TRBD1 (5 bases). The CDR3 consists of 15 residues. Per germline, CDR1 WNHNN and CDR2 SYGVQD (reference sequence). Trimming removed 0 bases from V and 7 bases from J, with 12 bases in between. The DNA for the CDR3 is TGCGCCAGCAGTGAGTCTAAGGGGCCTATCGGGGAGCTGTTTTTT. As protein: CASSESKGPIGELFF.